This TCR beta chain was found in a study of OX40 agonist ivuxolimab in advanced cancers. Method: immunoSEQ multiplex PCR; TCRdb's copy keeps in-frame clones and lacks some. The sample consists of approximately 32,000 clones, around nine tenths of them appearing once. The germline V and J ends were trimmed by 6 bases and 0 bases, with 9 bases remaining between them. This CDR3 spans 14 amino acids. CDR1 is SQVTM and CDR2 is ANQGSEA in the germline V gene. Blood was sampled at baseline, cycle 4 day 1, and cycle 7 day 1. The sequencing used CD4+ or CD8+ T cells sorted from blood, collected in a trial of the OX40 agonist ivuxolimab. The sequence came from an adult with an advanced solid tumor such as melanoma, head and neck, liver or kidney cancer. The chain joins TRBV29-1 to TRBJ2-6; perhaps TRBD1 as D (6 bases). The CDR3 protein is CSVGTNSGANVLTF. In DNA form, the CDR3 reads TGCAGCGTCGGGACAAACTCTGGGGCCAACGTCCTGACTTTC. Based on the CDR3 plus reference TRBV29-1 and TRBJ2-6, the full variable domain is SAVISQKPSRDICQRGTSLTIQCQVDSQVTMMFWYRQQPGQSLTLIATANQGSEATYESGFVIDKFPISRPNLTFSTLTVSNMSPEDSSIYLCSVGTNSGANVLTFGAGSRLTVL.